The subject of this entry is one TCR beta chain. Its specificity is not known. This table comes from immunoSEQ multiplex PCR, and its TCRdb copy is limited to in-frame clones, with some not included. The sample carries about 79,000 clones, around 80% recorded once. This sample was included in a study of OX40 agonist ivuxolimab in advanced cancers. The overall study: Prior anti-PD-1, anti-PD-L1 or anti-CTLA-4 therapy did not bar entry, and approximately 43% had some.

The CDR3 covers 15 residues. After removal of 7 bases from V and 4 bases from J, the junction contained 9 bases not matched to a gene. Germline lookup yields CDR1 MNHNY and CDR2 SVGAGI (reference sequence). Study-wide results and caveats: Expanded peripheral T cells had an undetermined antigen specificity.

The clonotype was recovered from an adult with an advanced solid tumor such as melanoma, head and neck, liver or kidney cancer. The sequences come from CD4+ or CD8+ T cells sorted from blood, collected in a trial of the OX40 agonist ivuxolimab. V and J are TRBV6-6 and TRBJ2-4, with 8 bases aligning to TRBD2. CDR3 DNA: TGTGCCAGCACCTACGGTACTAGCGGAAAAAACATTCAGTACTTC. Its protein is CASTYGTSGKNIQYF.